Below, 8 T cell receptor beta chains from the same sample are listed, as sequenced in a study of blood T cells in healthy people across ages. Primers used in a second PCR of about 6 to 12 cycles were a sample-barcoded 5' primer and a J-beta primer mix. TCRdb re-called the 5' RACE reads with MiXCR, one entry per CDR3 protein. The sample yields roughly 800,000 distinct CDR3 sequences, roughly 25% seen once. The sample was also linked to a second study, of T cells of mothers and their children.

Source material: blood. The receptors originated from a boy younger than 18 in good health.

The CDR3: CASSPAGLAEYEQYF. The CDR3 DNA reads as TGTGCCAGCAGTCCCGCGGGACTAGCGGAATACGAGCAGTACTTC. This sequence joins TRBV12-3 or TRBV12-4 and TRBJ2-7, with 11 nucleotides matching TRBD2. The ends lost 5 bases at V and 4 bases at J; junction bases unmatched: 7. The CDR3 sequence is 15 residues long.

This clonotype was observed a few times. V usage is TRBV6-1 and J usage is TRBJ1-1; the match to TRBD1 covers 7 bases. Trimming took 7 bases from V and 5 from J; bases not matched to a gene: 19. The CDR3 loop spans 17 amino acids. Germline V gene sequence: CDR1 MNHNS, CDR2 SASEGT. The CDR3 region is CASTYLTGPLRMTEAFF. The CDR3, as DNA: TGTGCCAGCACCTATTTGACAGGGCCCCTGAGGATGACTGAAGCTTTCTTT.

This rearrangement joins TRBV12-3 or TRBV12-4 to TRBJ2-4, with no clear D. Trimming pared 3 bases from V and 7 bases from J, leaving 13 bases between. This CDR3 comprises 14 residues. This CDR3 is CASSFGRWVNIQYF. The CDR3, as DNA: TGTGCCAGCAGTTTCGGACGTTGGGTGAACATTCAGTACTTC.

V is TRBV20-1 and J is TRBJ2-5; 14 nucleotides align to TRBD2. V shed 3 bases and J 4 bases; nucleotides not matched to a gene: 7. Looked up from germline, CDR1 is DFQATT and CDR2 is SNEGSKA (reference sequence). The length of the CDR3 is 16 residues. CDR3 loop: CSASPWTSGGPETQYF. In nucleotides, the CDR3 is TGCAGTGCTAGTCCTTGGACTAGCGGGGGGCCAGAGACCCAGTACTTC.

In its sample, this clonotype was seen many times. The chain is built from TRBV2 and TRBJ1-1; perhaps TRBD1 as D (6 bases). V was shortened by 7 bases and J by 5 bases, with 26 bases between the two germline ends. Germline lookup yields CDR1 SNHLY and CDR2 FYNNEI. The CDR3 contains 17 residues. This CDR3 is CASIGSPSGGRRTEAFF. The CDR3 DNA is TGTGCCAGCATTGGCTCCCCCTCGGGGGGGCGGAGGACTGAAGCTTTCTTT.

Details on this clonotype: One end of the junction is discordant with germline, which a read error may explain. The chain carries TRBV29-1 and TRBJ2-5; perhaps TRBD2 as D (5 bases). Germline loops: CDR1 SQVTM, CDR2 ANQGSEA. The CDR3 has 12 amino acids. The CDR3 reads CSVGVAGETRYF. In nucleotides, the CDR3 is TGCAGCGTTGGGGTAGCTGGGGAGACCCGGTACTTC.

A few counts support this clonotype. The genes are TRBV3-1 and TRBJ2-5; D remains ambiguous. This CDR3 spans 14 amino acids. CDR1 and CDR2 (germline): LGHDT, YNNKEL (reference sequence). Trimming removed 4 bases at V and 7 bases at J, with 16 bases between. CDR3 region: CASSPQTVPGTQYF. CDR3 nucleotides: TGTGCCAGCAGCCCCCAGACCGTCCCGGGGACCCAGTACTTC.

In regard to this clonotype: One end of the junction is discordant with germline, which a read error may explain. The V and J genes are TRBV7-7 and TRBJ2-1; D remains ambiguous. CDR3 size: 13 residues. Germline-derived CDR1 and CDR2 are SSHAT and FNYEAQ (reference sequence). CDR3 sequence (DNA): TGTGCTAGCAGCTCCTTTCCTGGTCATGAGCAGTTCTTC. Residues: CASSSFPGHEQFF.